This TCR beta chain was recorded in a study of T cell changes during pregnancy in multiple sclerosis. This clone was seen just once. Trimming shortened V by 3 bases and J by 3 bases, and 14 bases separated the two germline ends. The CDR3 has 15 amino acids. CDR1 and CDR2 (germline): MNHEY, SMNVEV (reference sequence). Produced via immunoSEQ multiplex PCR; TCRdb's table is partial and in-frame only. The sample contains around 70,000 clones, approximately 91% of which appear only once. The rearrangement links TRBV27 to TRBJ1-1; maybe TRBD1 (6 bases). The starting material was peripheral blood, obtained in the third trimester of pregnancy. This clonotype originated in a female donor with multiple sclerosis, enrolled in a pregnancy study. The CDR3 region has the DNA TGTGCCAGCAGTTTGAACTCAGGGGTGGACACTGAAGCTTTCTTT. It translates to CASSLNSGVDTEAFF.